The clone carrying this TCR beta chain occurred a few times. Its matching antigen is unknown. The authors produced TCR alpha and TCR beta cDNA libraries with sample barcodes and UMIs by 5'RACE using constant-segment primers. Via MiXCR, TCRdb re-called the 5' RACE reads, giving one row per CDR3 protein. The table shows fewer than 450,000 distinct CDR3 sequences, with 20% to 30% occurring only once. The record originates from a study of T-cell memory formation after mild COVID-19. Study background: The TCR clusters were mostly specific to one donor. Study-wide findings and caveats: Nothing confirmed that second-wave clones peaking on day 37 were specific for SARS-CoV-2. The CD4+ clones that contracted clustered mainly within CM and EM, and the CD8+ clones concentrated in EMRA.

The CDR3 sequence is 15 residues long. With 0 bases removed from V and 1 base from J, the gap between germline ends came to 10 bases. Germline CDR1 SGHRS, CDR2 YFSETQ. The genes are TRBV5-1 and TRBJ1-1, with D unresolved. The clonotype originates from an adult woman who had mild COVID-19 (a few samples of this study predate the infection). Cell type and time point are not known. Sequencing used PBMCs or a T cell subset sorted from them (not recorded which). The CDR3 loop is CASSLAMAANTEAFF. CDR3 DNA: TGCGCCAGCAGCTTGGCAATGGCAGCGAACACTGAAGCTTTCTTT.